The entry that follows covers one TCR beta chain sequence. Authors' data handling: Cell counts per sample came from amplifying reference gene primers. Assay used: immunoSEQ multiplex PCR; TCRdb lists only in-frame clones, some missing. V and J calls and clone size follow that table, whereas D and trimming were derived from the DNA. The sample contains 150,000 to 200,000 clones, around four fifths of which appear only once. The data originate from a study of blood T cell repertoires in COVID-19. In the study overall: Samples of COVID-19 (acute and convalescent) were obtained from the United States, Italy and Spain. Sources were T cells, B-cell-depleted T cells, or PBMCs; the material itself was cDNA or gDNA.

Germline loops: CDR1 MGHRA, CDR2 YSYEKL. V trimming: 1 base; J trimming: 6 bases; junction bases outside the gene matches: 8. The CDR3 contains 17 residues. The sequencing input was peripheral blood. The TCR was taken from a woman older than 75 with acute or convalescent COVID-19. This chain uses TRBV4-1 with TRBJ2-2; 10 bases fit TRBD2. The CDR3: CASSQGLAGVHAGELFF. CDR3 coding DNA: TGCGCCAGCAGCCAAGGACTAGCGGGCGTGCACGCCGGGGAGCTGTTTTTT.